This T cell receptor beta chain was identified in a study of blood T cell repertoires in COVID-19. V lost 2 bases to trimming and J lost 1 base, with 15 bases between them. The CDR3 consists of 16 residues. The V gene's germline CDR1 is SGHRS and CDR2 YFSETQ. Only in-frame clones appear in the TCRdb table, and some are missing; sequencing was by immunoSEQ multiplex PCR. The data hold approximately 230,000 clones, with about 91% observed a single time. This TCR derives from an elderly man with acute or convalescent COVID-19. Sequencing was done on a sample of peripheral blood. The genes are TRBV5-1 and TRBJ2-5, with D unclear. CDR3 in amino acids: CASSLFEVSSQETQYF. The CDR3 nucleotides read TGCGCCAGCAGCTTATTTGAGGTGTCCAGCCAAGAGACCCAGTACTTC.